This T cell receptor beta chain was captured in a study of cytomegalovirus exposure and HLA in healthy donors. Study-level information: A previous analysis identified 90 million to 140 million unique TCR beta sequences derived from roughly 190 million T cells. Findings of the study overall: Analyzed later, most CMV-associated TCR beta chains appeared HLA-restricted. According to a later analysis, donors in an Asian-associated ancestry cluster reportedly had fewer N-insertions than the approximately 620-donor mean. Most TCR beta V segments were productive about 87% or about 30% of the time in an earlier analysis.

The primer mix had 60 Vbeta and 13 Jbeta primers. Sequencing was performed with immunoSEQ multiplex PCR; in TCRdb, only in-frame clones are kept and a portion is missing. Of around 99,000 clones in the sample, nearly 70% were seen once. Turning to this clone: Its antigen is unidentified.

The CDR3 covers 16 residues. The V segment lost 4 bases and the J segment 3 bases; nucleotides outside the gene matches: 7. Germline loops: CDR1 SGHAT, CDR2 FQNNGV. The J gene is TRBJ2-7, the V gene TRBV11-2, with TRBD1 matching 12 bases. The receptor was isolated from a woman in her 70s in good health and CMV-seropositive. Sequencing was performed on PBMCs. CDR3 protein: CASSSWDRGQHYEQYF. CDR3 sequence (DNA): TGTGCCAGCAGCTCCTGGGACAGGGGGCAACACTACGAGCAGTACTTC.